This TCR beta chain was retrieved from a study of response to subunit inactivated influenza vaccine (dated by TCRdb to between 2017 and 2018). At the level of the whole study: To follow how T cells responded to a trivalent subunit inactivated influenza vaccine, the researchers relied on deep quantitative profiling of the T cell receptor repertoire. Results the study describes overall, beyond this receptor: It was suggested by the authors that each seasonal influenza vaccination may recruit only a limited number of new T cells.

Inclusive of the bounding cysteine and phenylalanine, the CDR3 is 13 residues long. Of all the DNA, just the CDR3 is kept, 39 bases in frame from base 1. V drops 2 bases and J drops 5 bases, leaving 7 bases in between. CDR1 and CDR2 were assigned from the germline V gene (reference sequence) as SEHNR and FQNEAQ. Preparation of the library involved RT-PCR. TCRdb names Illumina HiSeq 2500 as the instrument used. TCRdb reran the public reads through fastp at Q25 and MiXCR, keeping productive beta chains. When rows share a CDR3 protein, they turn into one entry using the most common DNA and genes. The sample table holds hundreds of thousands of distinct CDR3 sequences, of which roughly 14% were seen once. The ten biggest clones cover roughly 10% of the sample. As for this clonotype: The antigen this receptor binds is unknown. No clone much larger than this one lies a single base away; base qualities are absent.

The sequenced sample was PBMCs from blood, obtained 12 days after vaccination. The chain uses TRBV7-9 and TRBJ2-1, with the identity of the D gene unclear. This receptor was obtained from a man aged 50-60 years who received an inactivated influenza vaccine. Donor details come from another sample of the same person, matched by shared clones. CDR3 region: CASSLPGHNEQFF. The sequenced DNA: TGTGCCAGCAGCTTACCGGGCCACAATGAGCAGTTCTTC.